These 4 T cell receptor beta chains share one sample of origin, sequenced in a study of CD8 T cells in Susac syndrome. After extraction with the RNeasy kit, roughly 0.5 to 1 ug of the RNA was reverse transcribed using random hexamers. MiXCR, run by TCRdb on the immunoSEQ multiplex PCR reads, gives a single entry per CDR3 protein. The table records 130,000 to 150,000 distinct CDR3 sequences, around 94% of them present only once. The sample comprised CD4+ T cells from PBMCs. The source is a human donor in good health.

The rearrangement joins TRBV5-4 to TRBJ2-7; D could derive from TRBD1 or TRBD2 (5 bases each). This CDR3 has 13 amino acids. CDR1 SGHNT and CDR2 YYREEE come from the germline V gene (reference sequence). The V end was cut by 0 bases, the J end by 5 bases, with 9 bases between. The CDR3 sequence: CASSLAGTHEQYF. CDR3 in DNA: TGTGCCAGCAGCTTGGCCGGGACCCACGAGCAGTACTTC.

This chain joins TRBV27 and TRBJ2-7; possibly TRBD1 for D (6 bases). The germline V gene has CDR1 MNHEY and CDR2 SMNVEV (reference sequence). The germline V and J ends were trimmed by 8 bases and 4 bases, with 18 bases remaining between them. The CDR3 is 14 residues long. Here the CDR3 reads CASAYRDTLYEQYF. In nucleotides, the CDR3 is TGTGCCAGCGCCTACCGGGACACGTTATACGAGCAGTACTTC.

In its sample, this clonotype was seen once. The chain uses TRBV3-1 and TRBJ1-2, with 11 bases fitting TRBD1. The germline V gene has CDR1 LGHDT and CDR2 YNNKEL (reference sequence). The junction had 8 bases not matched to a gene; V was cut back by 9 bases and J by 8 bases. The CDR3 length is 13 residues. The CDR3 coding sequence is TGTGCCAGTAGTATACGGACAGGGGGCGGCTACACCTTC. Translating it yields CASSIRTGGGYTF.

The chain recombines TRBV20-1 with TRBJ1-3; D ambiguous. CDR1 is DFQATT and CDR2 is SNEGSKA in the germline V gene (reference sequence). This CDR3 comprises 11 residues. The ends were cut back, 6 bases at V and 4 bases at J, with 7 bases in the middle. Written as DNA, the CDR3 is TGCAGTGCCTCCTGGGGAAACACCATATATTTT. It encodes CSASWGNTIYF.